This T cell receptor beta chain was profiled in a study of blood T cells in healthy people across ages (dated by TCRdb to 2015 to 2017). General notes on the study: In model experiments, roughly one uniquely barcoded TCR beta cDNA molecule per two T cells was captured by template switching. Age-related changes in TCR beta repertoire diversity were measured in the study by deep sequencing normalized with unique cDNA molecular identifiers. Donors were grouped into four age groups: young (average approximately 15 years), middle-aged (about 38), aged (around 66) and long-lived (82). The study analyzed two additional independent replicas of 1 million unique cDNA reads from the same blood draw for two donors, one aged 18 to 30 and one aged 80 or older.

Libraries came from 5' RACE. Sequencing was performed on an Illumina HiSeq 2500. The second PCR ran for about 6 to 11 cycles and used a J-beta primer mix along with a sample-barcoded 5' primer. Each TCR beta cDNA molecule received a unique molecular identifier from a template-switch 5' adaptor carrying 12 random nucleotides. Each sample yielded at least 2.5 million CDR3-containing paired-end reads. First-strand cDNA synthesis was performed from all RNA using the Mint cDNA synthesis kit, with priming by a TRBC-specific oligonucleotide. All cDNA was treated with uracil-DNA glycosylase and then went through a first 18-cycle PCR with the universal primers M1SS and BC2_uni_R. Per the source publication's procedure: For normalization, 1 million high-quality reads, each with a distinct molecular identifier, were randomly selected from each sample. Instead of being binned into consensus sequences, reads that shared molecular identifiers were thrown out. MiTCR, with a Q25 quality threshold and the strictest error-elimination algorithm, was used for CDR3 identification, clonotype clustering and error correction. Lower-bound total TCR beta diversity was estimated with a nonparametric unseen species model using Euler transformation. TCRdb reran the public reads through fastp at Q25 and MiXCR, keeping productive beta chains. Entries are consolidated by CDR3 protein sequence, retaining the most common genes and DNA. TCRdb's processing, not the authors', yielded these V and J calls. This sample holds some 930,000 distinct CDR3 sequences; 29% were observed only once. Jointly, the top ten make up around 9.6% of the sample.

Study-wide findings and limitations: Estimates of total diversity based on one million sequenced T cells were considered lower bounds and underestimates. Conclusive comparison of naive and antigen-experienced compartments was prevented by the profiling of bulk unsorted PBMCs. Because the CMV infection status of the donors was unknown, age-related changes in expanded clonotypes may potentially have been confounded. There was a strong correlation between observed TCR beta diversity and the percentage of naive T cells measured by flow cytometry. Compared with the aged group, the long-lived group had more naive CD4+ T cells, fewer expanded clones and increased TCR diversity, a pattern suggesting age selection. As age increased, observed TCR beta diversity per million T cells dropped in a roughly linear way, and a significant reduction was already evident by age about 40.

The CDR3 runs 15 residues from the cysteine to the phenylalanine. This entry keeps only the CDR3 DNA: 45 bases, framed from base 1. Via the germline V gene, CDR1 is LGHNA and CDR2 YNFKEQ. Trimming costs V 0 bases and J 1 base, and their ends lie 10 bases apart. Systemically healthy Caucasian individuals from Russia, 35 to 40 in total and aged about 6 to 90 years, were included as donors. Each donor gave roughly 9.5 milliliters of peripheral blood, collected into EDTA-treated Vacutainer tubes. PBMCs were isolated by Ficoll-Paque density-gradient centrifugation, with at least 7 million obtained per sample. Trizol reagent was used to extract total RNA from the PBMCs, yielding at least 5 micrograms per sample. The percentages of naive CD45RAhigh/CD27high T cells were determined by flow cytometry on a PBMC aliquot from every donor. With respect to this clonotype: The antigen it binds to is not known. No much larger clone is present one base from it, and per-base qualities are unavailable.

The data were also submitted as part of a second study, on T cells of mothers and their children. As the second publication notes: Nine systemically healthy Caucasian individuals, comprising three mothers and their six children, were included as donors. cDNA synthesis consumed the entire amount of extracted RNA, loaded at around 1.4 ug RNA in each 15 ul reaction. Sample barcodes and 2-4 random nucleotides were added via the M1S primer in the second PCR. Over 9 million TCR beta CDR3 reads came from each mother, compared with about 3 million reads from each child. Thymic selection shapes the output of TCR recombination in a similar way in related and unrelated pairs, and inherited differences have a minor effect. Normalized repertoire overlap was always slightly but never significantly higher in related than unrelated mother-child pairs. With a sensitivity of 90 to 100 clones per million clonotypes, no persistent microchimeric T cell clones were detected. Deep NGS was used in the study to compare the TCR beta repertoires of mothers and children and to look for features that separate related mother-child pairs from unrelated individuals. The mean age was roughly 36 +/- 4 years for the mothers and about 10 +/- 4 years for the children. Libraries were sequenced on Illumina HiSeq 2000 with 100+100 nt paired-end reads after adapter ligation with NEBNext reagents. To prevent cross-contamination, the mother and child libraries were prepared one month apart and sequenced in separate runs. For each donor, between roughly 450,000 and 2,300,000 distinct TCR beta clonotypes were identified. Naive TCR beta clonotypes were estimated from low-frequency clonotypes matched to each donor's FACS-determined naive share, without sorting.

The sequence came from a woman aged 40 to 50 in good health. Specimen: blood. The V and J genes are TRBV4-2 and TRBJ2-7; confidence is insufficient to name the D gene. Read as DNA, the sequence is TGTGCCAGCAGCCAAGAACAGAGCCCTTCCTACGAGCAGTACTTC. It specifies CASSQEQSPSYEQYF.